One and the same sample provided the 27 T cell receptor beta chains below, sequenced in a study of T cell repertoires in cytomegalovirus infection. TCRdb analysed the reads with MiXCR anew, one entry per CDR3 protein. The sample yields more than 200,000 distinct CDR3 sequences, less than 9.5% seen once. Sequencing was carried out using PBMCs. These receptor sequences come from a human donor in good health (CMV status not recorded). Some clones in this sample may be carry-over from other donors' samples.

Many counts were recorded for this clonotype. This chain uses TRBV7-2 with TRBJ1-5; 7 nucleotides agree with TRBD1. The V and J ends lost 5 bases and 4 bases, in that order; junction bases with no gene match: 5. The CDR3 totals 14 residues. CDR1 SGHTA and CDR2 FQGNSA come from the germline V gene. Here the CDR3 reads CASSPRTGNQPQHF. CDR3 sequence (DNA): TGTGCCAGCAGCCCCCGGACAGGTAATCAGCCCCAGCATTTT.

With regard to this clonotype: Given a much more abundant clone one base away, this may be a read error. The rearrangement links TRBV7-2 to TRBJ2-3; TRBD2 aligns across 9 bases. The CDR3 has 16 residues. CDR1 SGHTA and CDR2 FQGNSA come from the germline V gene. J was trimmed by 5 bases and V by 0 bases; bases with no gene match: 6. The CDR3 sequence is CASSLAPAGGIDTQYF. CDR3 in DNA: TGTGCCAGCAGCTTAGCGCCAGCGGGGGGCATAGATACGCAGTATTTT.

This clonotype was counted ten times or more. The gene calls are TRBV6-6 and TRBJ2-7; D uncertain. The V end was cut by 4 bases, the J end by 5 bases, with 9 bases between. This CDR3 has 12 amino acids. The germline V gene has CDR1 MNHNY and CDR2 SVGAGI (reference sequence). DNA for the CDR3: TGTGCCAGCAGTTGGTCAGGTGACGAGCAGTACTTC. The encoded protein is CASSWSGDEQYF.

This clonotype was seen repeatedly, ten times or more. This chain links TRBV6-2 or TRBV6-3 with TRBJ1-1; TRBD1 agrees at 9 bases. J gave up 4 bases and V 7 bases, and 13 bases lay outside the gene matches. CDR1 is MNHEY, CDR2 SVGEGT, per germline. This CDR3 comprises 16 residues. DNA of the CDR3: TGTGCCAGCAAACTTTCACAGGGGGCTGTGGGCACTGAAGCTTTCTTT. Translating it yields CASKLSQGAVGTEAFF.

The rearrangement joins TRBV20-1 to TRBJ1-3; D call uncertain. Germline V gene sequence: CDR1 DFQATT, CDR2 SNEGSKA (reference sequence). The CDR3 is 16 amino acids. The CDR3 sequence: CSGAASPGASGNTIYF. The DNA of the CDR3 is TGCAGCGGTGCGGCCAGCCCTGGAGCCTCTGGAAACACCATATATTTT.

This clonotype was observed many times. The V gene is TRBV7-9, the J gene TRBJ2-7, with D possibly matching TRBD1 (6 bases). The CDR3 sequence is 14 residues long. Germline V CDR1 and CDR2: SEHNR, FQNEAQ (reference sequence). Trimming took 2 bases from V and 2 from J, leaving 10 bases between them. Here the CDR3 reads CASSLRQDTYEQYF. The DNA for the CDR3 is TGTGCCAGCAGCTTACGACAGGACACCTACGAGCAGTACTTC.

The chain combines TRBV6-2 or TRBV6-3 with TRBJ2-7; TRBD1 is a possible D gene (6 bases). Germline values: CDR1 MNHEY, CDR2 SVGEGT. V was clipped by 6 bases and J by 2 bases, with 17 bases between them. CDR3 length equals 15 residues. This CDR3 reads CASRPQGSITYEQYF. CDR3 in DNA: TGTGCCAGCAGGCCTCAGGGGTCCATCACCTACGAGCAGTACTTC.

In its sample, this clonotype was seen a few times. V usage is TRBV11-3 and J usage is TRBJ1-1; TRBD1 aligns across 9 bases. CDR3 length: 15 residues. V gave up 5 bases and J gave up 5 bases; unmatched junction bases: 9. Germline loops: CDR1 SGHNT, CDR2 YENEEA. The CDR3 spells CASSQRTGANTEAFF. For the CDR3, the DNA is TGTGCCAGCAGCCAAAGGACAGGGGCGAATACTGAAGCTTTCTTT.

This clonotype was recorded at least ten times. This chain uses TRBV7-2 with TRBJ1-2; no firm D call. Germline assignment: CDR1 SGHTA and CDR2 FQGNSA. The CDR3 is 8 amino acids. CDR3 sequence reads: CGLDGYTF. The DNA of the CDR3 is TGTGGGTTGGATGGCTACACCTTC.

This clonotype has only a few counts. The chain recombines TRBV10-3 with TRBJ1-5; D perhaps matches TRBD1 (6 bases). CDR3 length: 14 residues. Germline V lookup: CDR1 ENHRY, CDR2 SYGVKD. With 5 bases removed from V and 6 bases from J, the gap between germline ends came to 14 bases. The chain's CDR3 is CAISPQGRSQPQHF. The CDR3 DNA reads TGTGCCATCAGTCCTCAGGGGCGGAGTCAGCCCCAGCATTTT.

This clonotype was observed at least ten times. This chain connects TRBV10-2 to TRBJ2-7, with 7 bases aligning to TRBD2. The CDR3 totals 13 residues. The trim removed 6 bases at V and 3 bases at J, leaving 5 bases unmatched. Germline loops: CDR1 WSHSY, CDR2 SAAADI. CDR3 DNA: TGCGCCAGCAGGGGCAGGGAGGGCTACGAGCAGTACTTC. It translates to CASRGREGYEQYF.

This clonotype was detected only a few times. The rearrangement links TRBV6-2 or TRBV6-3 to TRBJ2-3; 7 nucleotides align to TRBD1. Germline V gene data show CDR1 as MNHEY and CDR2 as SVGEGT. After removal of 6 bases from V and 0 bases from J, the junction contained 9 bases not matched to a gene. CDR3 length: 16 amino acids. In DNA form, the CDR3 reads TGTGCCAGCAGACCTCACCGGGACAGAAGCACAGATACGCAGTATTTT. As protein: CASRPHRDRSTDTQYF.

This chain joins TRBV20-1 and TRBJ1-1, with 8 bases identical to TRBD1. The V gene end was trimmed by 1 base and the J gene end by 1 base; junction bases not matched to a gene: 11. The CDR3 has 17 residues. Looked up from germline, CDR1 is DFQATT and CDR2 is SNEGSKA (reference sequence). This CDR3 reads CSARVIGQGNKNTEAFF. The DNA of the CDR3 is TGCAGTGCTAGAGTAATCGGACAGGGTAACAAGAACACTGAAGCTTTCTTT.

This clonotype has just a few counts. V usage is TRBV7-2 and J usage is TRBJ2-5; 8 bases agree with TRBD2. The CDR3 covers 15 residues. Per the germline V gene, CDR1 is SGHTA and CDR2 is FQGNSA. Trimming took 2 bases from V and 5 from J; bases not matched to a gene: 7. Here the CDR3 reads CASSLYGGGRETQYF. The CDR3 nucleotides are TGTGCCAGCAGCTTATACGGGGGGGGCCGGGAGACCCAGTACTTC.

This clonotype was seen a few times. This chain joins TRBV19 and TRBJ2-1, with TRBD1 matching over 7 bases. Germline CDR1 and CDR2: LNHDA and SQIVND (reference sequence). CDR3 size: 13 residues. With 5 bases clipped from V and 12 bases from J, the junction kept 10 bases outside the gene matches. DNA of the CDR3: TGTGCCAGTAGTGAAAACAGGGGCAGCGGGCAGTTCTTC. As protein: CASSENRGSGQFF.

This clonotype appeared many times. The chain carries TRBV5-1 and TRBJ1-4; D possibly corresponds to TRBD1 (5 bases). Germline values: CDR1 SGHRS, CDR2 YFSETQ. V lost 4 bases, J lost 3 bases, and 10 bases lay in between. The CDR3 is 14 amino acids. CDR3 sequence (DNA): TGCGCCAGCAGCAAGGACAACCCTAATGAAAAACTGTTTTTT. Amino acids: CASSKDNPNEKLFF.

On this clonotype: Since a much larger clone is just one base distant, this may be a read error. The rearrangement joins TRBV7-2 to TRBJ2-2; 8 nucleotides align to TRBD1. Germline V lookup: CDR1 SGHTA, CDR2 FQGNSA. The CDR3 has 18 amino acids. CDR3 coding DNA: TGTGCCAGCAGCTTATCAGGACAGGGAGTGATGCGCACCGGGAAGCTGTTTTTT. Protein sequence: CASSLSGQGVMRTGKLFF.

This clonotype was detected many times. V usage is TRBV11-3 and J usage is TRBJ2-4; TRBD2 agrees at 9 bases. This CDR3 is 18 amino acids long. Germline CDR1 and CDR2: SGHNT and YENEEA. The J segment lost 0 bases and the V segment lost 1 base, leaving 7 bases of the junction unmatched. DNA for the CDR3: TGTGCCAGCAGCTTAGGGATTAGCGGGGGAGAAGCCAAAAACATTCAGTACTTC. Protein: CASSLGISGGEAKNIQYF.

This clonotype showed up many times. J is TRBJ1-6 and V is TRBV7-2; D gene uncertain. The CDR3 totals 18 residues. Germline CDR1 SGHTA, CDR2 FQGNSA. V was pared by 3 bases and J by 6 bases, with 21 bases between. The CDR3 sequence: CASSLLGRRVQGNSPLHF. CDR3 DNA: TGTGCCAGCAGCTTGTTAGGACGGCGGGTCCAAGGTAATTCACCCCTCCACTTT.

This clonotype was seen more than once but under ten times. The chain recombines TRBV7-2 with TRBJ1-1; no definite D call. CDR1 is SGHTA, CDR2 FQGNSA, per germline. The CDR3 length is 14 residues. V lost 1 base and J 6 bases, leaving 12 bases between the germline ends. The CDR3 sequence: CASSLGTRRAEAFF. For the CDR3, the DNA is TGTGCCAGCAGCTTAGGGACCCGGCGGGCTGAAGCTTTCTTT.

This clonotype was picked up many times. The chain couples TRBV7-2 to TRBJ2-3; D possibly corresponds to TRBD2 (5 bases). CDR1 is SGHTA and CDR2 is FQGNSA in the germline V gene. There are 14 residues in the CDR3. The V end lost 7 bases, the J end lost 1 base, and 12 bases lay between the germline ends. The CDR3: CASTLTGGTDTQYF. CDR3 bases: TGTGCCAGCACCTTGACCGGGGGCACAGATACGCAGTATTTT.

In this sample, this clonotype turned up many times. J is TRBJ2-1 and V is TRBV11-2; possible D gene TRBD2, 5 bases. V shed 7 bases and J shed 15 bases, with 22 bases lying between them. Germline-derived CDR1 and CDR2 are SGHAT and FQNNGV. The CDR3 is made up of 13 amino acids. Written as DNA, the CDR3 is TGTGCCAGCAACTATTTTCTAGCCCACAGCCCGTTCTTC. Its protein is CASNYFLAHSPFF.

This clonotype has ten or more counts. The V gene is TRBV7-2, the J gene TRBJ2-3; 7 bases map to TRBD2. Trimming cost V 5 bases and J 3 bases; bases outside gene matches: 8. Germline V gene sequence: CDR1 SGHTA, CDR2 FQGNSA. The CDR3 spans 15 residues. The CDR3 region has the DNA TGTGCCAGCAGCCCCGGACTAGGCGAGACAGATACGCAGTATTTT. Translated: CASSPGLGETDTQYF.

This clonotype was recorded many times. CDR3 protein: CASSLRRHGELFF. CDR3 nucleotides: TGTGCCAGCAGCTTACGGCGCCACGGGGAGCTGTTTTTT. The rearrangement links TRBV7-2 to TRBJ2-2; D is unresolved. V was trimmed by 2 bases and J by 7 bases, leaving 8 bases between them. Germline V gene sequence: CDR1 SGHTA, CDR2 FQGNSA. This CDR3 comprises 13 residues.

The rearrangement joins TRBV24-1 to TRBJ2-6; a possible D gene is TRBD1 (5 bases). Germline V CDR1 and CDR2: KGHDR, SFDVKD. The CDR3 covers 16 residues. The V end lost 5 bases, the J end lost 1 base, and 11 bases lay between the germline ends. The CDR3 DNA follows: TGTGCCACCAGTGTCTCAGGGAAGTCTGGGGCCAACGTCCTGACTTTC. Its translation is CATSVSGKSGANVLTF.

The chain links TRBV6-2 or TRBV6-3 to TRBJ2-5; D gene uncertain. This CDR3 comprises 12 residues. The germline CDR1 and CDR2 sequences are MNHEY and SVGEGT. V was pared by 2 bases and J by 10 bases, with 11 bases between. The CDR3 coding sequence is TGTGCCAGCAGTTACCCGTCGAGGATCCAGTACTTC. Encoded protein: CASSYPSRIQYF.

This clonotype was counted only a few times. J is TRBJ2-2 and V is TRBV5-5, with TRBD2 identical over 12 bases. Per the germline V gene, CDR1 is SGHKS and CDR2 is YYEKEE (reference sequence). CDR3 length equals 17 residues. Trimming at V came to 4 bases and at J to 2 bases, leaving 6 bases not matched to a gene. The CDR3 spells CASSTLAGGGNTGELFF. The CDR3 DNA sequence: TGTGCCAGCAGCACACTAGCGGGAGGAGGAAACACCGGGGAGCTGTTTTTT.